The 23 T cell receptor beta chains in this list originate from one sample, sequenced in a study of blood T cells in healthy people across ages. A second PCR of about 6 to 12 cycles used a sample-barcoded 5' primer and a J-beta primer mix. TCRdb analysed the 5' RACE reads with MiXCR anew, one entry per CDR3 protein. This table holds hundreds of thousands of distinct CDR3 sequences, roughly 44% found once. Sequencing was performed on blood. Receptors originate from a man in his 60s in good health.

The genes are TRBV4-1 and TRBJ2-5; 9 bases line up with TRBD1. V lost 7 bases, J lost 3 bases, and 6 bases stayed unmatched. CDR1 is MGHRA, CDR2 YSYEKL, per germline. This CDR3 is 14 amino acids long. Here the CDR3 DNA reads TGCGCCAGCAACAAGCGGACAGGGGAAGAGACCCAGTACTTC. As protein: CASNKRTGEETQYF.

V is TRBV10-3 and J is TRBJ2-7; D may correspond to TRBD1 or TRBD2 (5 bases each). Germline V gene data show CDR1 as ENHRY and CDR2 as SYGVKD. The CDR3 is made up of 14 amino acids. Trimming stripped 5 bases from V and 3 bases from J, with 14 bases between. This CDR3 is CAISPIGAGYEQYF. As DNA, the CDR3 is TGTGCCATCAGTCCAATCGGGGCTGGCTACGAGCAGTACTTC.

This clonotype has a handful of counts. The V and J genes are TRBV4-3 and TRBJ1-6, with 9 bases that match TRBD1. With 0 bases clipped from V and 8 bases from J, the junction kept 5 bases outside the gene matches. The V gene's germline CDR1 is LGHNA and CDR2 YSLEER. This CDR3 spans 16 amino acids. DNA for the CDR3: TGCGCCAGCAGCCAAGATCCGGGACAGGGTTATTCACCCCTCCACTTT. Translation gives CASSQDPGQGYSPLHF.

The chain employs TRBV4-1 and TRBJ2-7; the match to TRBD1 covers 10 bases. This CDR3 region has 13 residues. Trimming cost V 4 bases and J 5 bases; bases outside gene matches: 2. Germline V gene data show CDR1 as MGHRA and CDR2 as YSYEKL. CDR3 sequence: CASSPGQGHEQYF. The CDR3 DNA sequence: TGCGCCAGCAGCCCGGGACAGGGGCACGAGCAGTACTTC.

The chain carries TRBV4-1 and TRBJ1-2, with TRBD1 matching over 7 bases. Losses at the gene ends were 5 bases for V and 5 bases for J; bases not matched to a gene: 17. From germline, CDR1 is MGHRA and CDR2 YSYEKL. The CDR3 covers 17 residues. The CDR3 bases are TGCGCCAGCAGCTACCAGATCCCGGGACAGAGTCTTTATGGCTACACCTTC. Protein: CASSYQIPGQSLYGYTF.

This clonotype was counted between two and nine times. The rearrangement uses TRBV6-5 and TRBJ2-7; D gene uncertain. This CDR3 comprises 13 residues. The germline V and J ends were trimmed by 6 bases and 2 bases, with 11 bases remaining between them. Germline loops: CDR1 MNHEY, CDR2 SVGAGI. The CDR3 DNA follows: TGTGCCAGCAGCAACGGCCTCGCCTACGAGCAGTACTTC. This codes for CASSNGLAYEQYF.

This chain joins TRBV12-3 or TRBV12-4 and TRBJ2-1, with D unclear. This CDR3 is 14 amino acids long. Between the trimmed V and J ends, which lost 1 base and 12 bases, there was a span of 16 bases. CDR3 sequence reads: CASSLDHGRVGQFF. The CDR3 bases are TGTGCCAGCAGTTTAGACCATGGACGCGTCGGGCAGTTCTTC.

This clonotype was seen only once. This may be a read error, as it is one base from a much larger clone. V usage is TRBV28 and J usage is TRBJ2-7, with 8 bases fitting TRBD1. This CDR3 spans 19 amino acids. The V gene's germline CDR1 is MDHEN and CDR2 SYDVKM. The V segment lost 6 bases and the J segment 1 base; nucleotides outside the gene matches: 20. In nucleotides, the CDR3 is TGTGCCAGCAGCTCAATTTCTCCATCTTTGGGACAGGCATCCTACGAGCAGTACTTC. Amino acid sequence: CASSSISPSLGQASYEQYF.

The sample holds many counts of this clonotype. The chain combines TRBV15 with TRBJ2-5, with 9 bases aligning to TRBD2. CDR3 length: 17 residues. Germline V gene sequence: CDR1 LNHNV, CDR2 YYDKDF (reference sequence). V was pared by 0 bases and J by 7 bases, with 12 bases of the junction left unmatched. CDR3 residues: CATSREAGGRGDRTQYF. For the CDR3, the DNA is TGTGCCACCAGCAGAGAAGCGGGGGGACGAGGCGATAGGACCCAGTACTTC.

The CDR3 nucleotides read TGTGCCACCAGCTTAGAAGCGGGGGGAGGCAATGAGCAGTTCTTC. This sequence encodes CATSLEAGGGNEQFF. The rearrangement links TRBV15 to TRBJ2-1, with 9 bases identical to TRBD2. Per the germline V gene, CDR1 is LNHNV and CDR2 is YYDKDF (reference sequence). Trimming cost V 5 bases and J 6 bases; bases outside gene matches: 8. The CDR3 runs 15 residues.

This clonotype occurred a few times. The chain joins TRBV13 to TRBJ2-3; TRBD2 matches 7 bases. Germline values: CDR1 PRHDT, CDR2 FYEKMQ (reference sequence). There are 15 residues in the CDR3. The ends lost 1 base at V and 6 bases at J; junction bases unmatched: 7. The CDR3 DNA sequence: TGTGCCAGCAGCTTAGCCCGCGGGGGAGTGGATACGCAGTATTTT. Translated, it gives CASSLARGGVDTQYF.

The genes are TRBV7-9 and TRBJ1-1; 7 bases fit TRBD1. The CDR3 spans 13 residues. Germline values: CDR1 SEHNR, CDR2 FQNEAQ (reference sequence). With 5 bases clipped from V and 8 bases from J, the junction kept 8 bases outside the gene matches. CDR3: CASSRPGTDEAFF. In DNA, the CDR3 is TGTGCCAGCAGCCGTCCCGGGACAGACGAAGCTTTCTTT.

In the case of this clonotype: Compared with germline, one end of the junction differs, possibly owing to a read error. The genes are TRBV7-9 and TRBJ1-2; the D gene is possibly TRBD1 (6 bases). The CDR3 covers 13 residues. Looked up from germline, CDR1 is SEHNR and CDR2 is FQNEAQ (reference sequence). CDR3 loop: CASSLAGAYDYTF. The CDR3 DNA is TGTGCCAGCAGCTTGGCGGGGGCATATGACTACACCTTC.

The chain combines TRBV29-1 with TRBJ1-2; D is perhaps TRBD1 (5 bases). Germline V gene lookup returns CDR1 SQVTM and CDR2 ANQGSEA. The V end lost 1 base, the J end lost 0 bases, and 21 bases lay between the germline ends. The CDR3 has 18 residues. The CDR3 DNA sequence: TGCAGCGTTGAAGGGCCCCGGGCAGGGCCTGACTCTAACTATGGCTACACCTTC. Protein: CSVEGPRAGPDSNYGYTF.

Comment on this clonotype: With a much larger clone just one base away, this may be a read error. The chain couples TRBV21-1 to TRBJ2-5; the table's D call TRBD1 went unverified against the DNA. TRBV21-1 is a recognized pseudogene. The length of the CDR3 is 15 residues. DNA of the CDR3: TGTGCCACACCTCGACCAGAGGGGGGTCATGAGACCCAGTACTTC. This translates into CATPRPEGGHETQYF.

Only a few counts were recorded for this clonotype. The chain has TRBV6-6 and TRBJ2-5; unclear D gene. The germline CDR1 and CDR2 sequences are MNHNY and SVGAGI (reference sequence). Trimming shortened V by 0 bases and J by 2 bases, and 13 bases separated the two germline ends. The CDR3 sequence is 16 residues long. Written as DNA, the CDR3 is TGTGCCAGCAGTTACTCTTTTAGGGCAGAGCAAGAGACCCAGTACTTC. Amino acid sequence: CASSYSFRAEQETQYF.

The J gene is TRBJ2-1, the V gene TRBV6-6, with 12 positions matching TRBD1. J lost 6 bases, V lost 2 bases, and 2 bases had no gene match. Germline lookup yields CDR1 MNHNY and CDR2 SVGAGI (reference sequence). This CDR3 has 15 amino acids. This chain's CDR3 is CASSYRDRGPNEQFF. DNA of the CDR3: TGTGCCAGCAGTTACAGGGACAGGGGGCCCAATGAGCAGTTCTTC.

The rearrangement joins TRBV20-1 to TRBJ1-2; D is ambiguous. The CDR3 length is 11 residues. Germline CDR1 and CDR2: DFQATT and SNEGSKA (reference sequence). The V gene lost 5 bases and the J gene lost 6 bases, with 10 bases spanning the gap. CDR3 sequence: CSALIPDGYTF. The DNA of the CDR3 is TGCAGTGCTCTTATCCCGGATGGCTACACCTTC.

The chain recombines TRBV20-1 with TRBJ2-7; D is possibly TRBD1 or TRBD2 (5 bases each). Germline-derived CDR1 and CDR2 are DFQATT and SNEGSKA (reference sequence). The CDR3 contains 13 residues. The germline V and J ends were trimmed by 1 base and 6 bases, with 13 bases remaining between them. CDR3 sequence: CSARVGGSGEQYF. CDR3 sequence (DNA): TGCAGTGCTAGAGTTGGGGGTTCGGGCGAGCAGTACTTC.

The rearrangement uses TRBV15 and TRBJ2-1; tentative D call: TRBD2 (7 bases). In germline, CDR1 is LNHNV, CDR2 YYDKDF (reference sequence). The germline V and J ends were trimmed by 0 bases and 5 bases, with 14 bases remaining between them. CDR3 size: 16 residues. CDR3 residues: CATSRDPGGADNEQFF. The CDR3 DNA reads TGTGCCACCAGCAGAGATCCTGGGGGGGCGGACAATGAGCAGTTCTTC.

The genes are TRBV9 and TRBJ1-2; 8 nucleotides line up with TRBD1. The CDR3 contains 16 residues. Germline V gene data show CDR1 as SGDLS and CDR2 as YYNGEE. V lost 2 bases to trimming and J lost 5 bases; unmatched junction nucleotides: 11. The CDR3 reads CASSVSTGQGGYGYTF. The DNA for the CDR3 is TGTGCCAGCAGCGTTTCAACCGGACAGGGAGGGTATGGCTACACCTTC.

The chain couples TRBV3-1 to TRBJ2-7, with 8 bases aligning to TRBD1. Unmatched junction bases numbered 4, after V lost 0 bases and J lost 3 bases. Germline assignment: CDR1 LGHDT and CDR2 YNNKEL (reference sequence). This CDR3 region has 15 residues. In DNA, the CDR3 is TGTGCCAGCAGCCAAGATGGGACAGGCTTCTACGAGCAGTACTTC. This encodes CASSQDGTGFYEQYF.

The CDR3 region is CASTSGHAGANVLTF. CDR3 nucleotide sequence: TGTGCCAGCACCTCTGGCCATGCTGGGGCCAACGTCCTGACTTTC. The gene calls are TRBV27 and TRBJ2-6; D is ambiguous. This CDR3 is 15 amino acids long. V was cut by 7 bases and J by 2 bases, with 12 bases left in between. Germline V lookup: CDR1 MNHEY, CDR2 SMNVEV (reference sequence). Drawing the rest from reference TRBV27 and TRBJ2-6, the complete variable domain is EAQVTQNPRYLITVTGKKLTVTCSQNMNHEYMSWYRQDPGLGLRQIYYSMNVEVTDKGDVPEGYKVSRKEKRNFPLILESPSPNQTSLYFCASTSGHAGANVLTFGAGSRLTVL.